The 31 T cell receptor beta chains below come from one sample, sequenced in a study of Graves' ophthalmopathy and Graves' hyperthyroidism. Amplification targeted the TCR beta CDR3 regions, with RNA transcripts as the source material. The authors performed first-round RT-PCR with HTBI primers and then a second-round multiplex PCR. TCRdb re-derived calls from the multiplex PCR reads in MiXCR, one entry per CDR3 protein. Of about 400,000 distinct CDR3 sequences listed, approximately 15% are singletons. The material sequenced was peripheral blood. The receptors here all came from a woman between 18 and 30 years old with stable Graves' hyperthyroidism.

In this sample, this clonotype turned up many times. J is TRBJ1-5 and V is TRBV28; 8 bases match TRBD1. V gave up 10 bases and J gave up 6 bases; unmatched junction bases: 5. The CDR3 loop spans 12 amino acids. The germline V gene encodes CDR1 MDHEN and CDR2 SYDVKM. This CDR3 is CAIGTGLQPQHF. The CDR3 DNA reads TGTGCCATAGGGACAGGTCTTCAGCCCCAGCATTTT.

This clonotype was detected ten times or more. The chain recombines TRBV29-1 with TRBJ2-5; a weak D match, TRBD1 (6 bases). Germline CDR1 SQVTM, CDR2 ANQGSEA. The germline V and J ends were trimmed by 7 bases and 5 bases, with 17 bases remaining between them. This CDR3 is built from 13 residues. The CDR3 loop is CSAESQGWETQYF. CDR3 nucleotides: TGCAGCGCTGAGTCACAGGGATGGGAGACCCAGTACTTC.

The V gene is TRBV11-1, the J gene TRBJ1-5, with D maybe TRBD1 (6 bases). This CDR3 contains 17 residues. V was cut by 0 bases and J by 2 bases, with 14 bases left in between. Germline CDR1 and CDR2: SGHAT and FQDESV (reference sequence). The DNA of the CDR3 is TGTGCCAGCAGCTTAGCGGTCGGGCCAGGGGGCAATCAGCCCCAGCATTTT. Its translation is CASSLAVGPGGNQPQHF.

This clonotype was seen repeatedly, ten times or more. The chain recombines TRBV19 with TRBJ2-7, with 11 bases aligning to TRBD1. Per germline, CDR1 LNHDA and CDR2 SQIVND (reference sequence). With V trimmed by 6 bases and J by 2 bases, 3 bases remained unmatched. This CDR3 has 14 residues. The CDR3 reads CASRPGQGAYEQYF. The DNA of the CDR3 is TGTGCCAGTAGGCCGGGACAGGGGGCCTACGAGCAGTACTTC.

This clonotype was recorded many times. The genes are TRBV19 and TRBJ2-2; the match to TRBD1 covers 12 bases. The V and J ends lost 5 bases and 2 bases, in that order; junction bases with no gene match: 3. Per germline, CDR1 LNHDA and CDR2 SQIVND (reference sequence). This CDR3 region has 16 residues. CDR3 residues: CASSPGQGANTGELFF. The CDR3 nucleotides read TGTGCCAGTAGTCCGGGACAGGGGGCCAACACCGGGGAGCTGTTTTTT.

This clonotype was recorded at least ten times. This chain joins TRBV20-1 and TRBJ2-5; D remains unclear. The CDR3 sequence is 14 residues long. Germline V lookup: CDR1 DFQATT, CDR2 SNEGSKA (reference sequence). With 2 bases removed from V and 3 bases from J, the gap between germline ends came to 13 bases. As DNA, the CDR3 is TGCAGTGCTAGACCAGGAACAATCAAAGAGACCCAGTACTTC. Its protein product is CSARPGTIKETQYF.

The sample holds many counts of this clonotype. The chain couples TRBV18 to TRBJ2-5; 9 bases fit TRBD2. Germline loops: CDR1 KGHSH, CDR2 LQKENI. The CDR3 is 14 residues long. Germline trimming cut 0 bases from V and 4 bases from J; bases unmatched to any gene: 0. CDR3 sequence: CASSPPAGGETQYF. The CDR3 DNA reads as TGTGCCAGCTCACCACCAGCGGGAGGAGAGACCCAGTACTTC.

This clonotype was seen ten or more times. The chain is built from TRBV12-3 or TRBV12-4 and TRBJ2-5; 7 positions match TRBD1. V shed 5 bases and J 4 bases; nucleotides not matched to a gene: 13. The CDR3 is 16 residues long. The CDR3 nucleotides are TGTGCCAGCAGTCGACAGGGTCAGATAGGAGGAGAGACCCAGTACTTC. Translating it yields CASSRQGQIGGETQYF.

At least ten counts were recorded for this clonotype. The rearrangement joins TRBV19 to TRBJ1-5; TRBD1 might be the D (6 bases). CDR3 length equals 13 residues. Looked up from germline, CDR1 is LNHDA and CDR2 is SQIVND (reference sequence). V was clipped by 6 bases and J by 6 bases, with 12 bases between them. CDR3 amino acids: CASSTGLGQPQHF. The CDR3 DNA reads as TGTGCCAGTAGCACAGGGTTGGGTCAGCCCCAGCATTTT.

This clonotype was counted ten times or more. The V and J genes are TRBV19 and TRBJ1-5; TRBD1 aligns across 7 bases. CDR3 length: 14 residues. With 3 bases clipped from V and 6 bases from J, the junction kept 5 bases outside the gene matches. CDR1 is LNHDA, CDR2 SQIVND, per germline (reference sequence). The CDR3 loop reads CASSIPGGGQPQHF. The DNA for the CDR3 is TGTGCCAGTAGTATCCCAGGGGGAGGTCAGCCCCAGCATTTT.

This clonotype was counted only a few times. The chain employs TRBV11-2 and TRBJ2-7; D is undetermined. Trimming pared 2 bases from V and 1 base from J, leaving 6 bases between. The CDR3 covers 13 residues. Germline assignment: CDR1 SGHAT and CDR2 FQNNGV. The CDR3 loop is CASSLPRSYEQYF. The CDR3 DNA sequence: TGTGCCAGCAGCTTACCTAGATCCTACGAGCAGTACTTC.

J is TRBJ2-7 and V is TRBV3-1; D remains unclear. The CDR3 spans 13 residues. The V gene's germline CDR1 is LGHDT and CDR2 YNNKEL (reference sequence). Trimming removed 3 bases at V and 5 bases at J, with 11 bases between. CDR3 sequence: CASSQLQAHEQYF. The CDR3 nucleotides read TGTGCCAGCAGCCAGCTCCAAGCCCACGAGCAGTACTTC.

This clonotype was recorded many times. The chain uses TRBV9 and TRBJ2-5, with TRBD1 identical over 8 bases. CDR1 is SGDLS, CDR2 YYNGEE, per germline. The length of the CDR3 is 14 residues. V was clipped by 3 bases and J by 3 bases; unmatched bases: 4. CDR3 bases: TGTGCCAGCAGCGCACAGGGGGGCGAAGAGACCCAGTACTTC. Translated: CASSAQGGEETQYF. The full variable domain, its missing parts supplied by reference TRBV9 and TRBJ2-5, is DSGVTQTPKHLITATGQRVTLRCSPRSGDLSVYWYQQSLDQGLQFLIQYYNGEERAKGNILERFSAQQFPDLHSELNLSSLELGDSALYFCASSAQGGEETQYFGPGTRLLVL.

This clonotype came up many times. The V gene is TRBV11-2, the J gene TRBJ1-2; 11 bases are shared with TRBD1. V lost 8 bases, J lost 6 bases, and 8 bases stayed unmatched. The germline V gene has CDR1 SGHAT and CDR2 FQNNGV. The CDR3 covers 14 residues. CDR3 region: CASAHMGQGDGYTF. The DNA of the CDR3 is TGTGCCAGCGCTCACATGGGACAGGGGGATGGCTACACCTTC.

This clonotype was observed many times. The rearrangement uses TRBV19 and TRBJ1-1; possible D gene TRBD1, 6 bases. Germline V lookup: CDR1 LNHDA, CDR2 SQIVND (reference sequence). V dropped 5 bases and J dropped 0 bases, with 13 bases sitting between them. The CDR3 is 15 amino acids. CDR3 in amino acids: CASSALGQMNTEAFF. CDR3 nucleotides: TGTGCCAGTAGTGCACTTGGACAGATGAACACTGAAGCTTTCTTT. The whole variable domain, remainder taken from reference TRBV19 and TRBJ1-1, is DGGITQSPKYLFRKEGQNVTLSCEQNLNHDAMYWYRQDPGQGLRLIYYSQIVNDFQKGDIAEGYSVSREKKESFPLTVTSAQKNPTAFYLCASSALGQMNTEAFFGQGTRLTVV.

This clonotype came up many times. The chain combines TRBV27 with TRBJ2-5; no firm D call. CDR1 and CDR2 from the germline V gene are MNHEY and SMNVEV (reference sequence). V lost 6 bases to trimming and J lost 1 base, with 9 bases between them. The CDR3 totals 13 residues. This CDR3 reads CASRPHTQETQYF. For the CDR3, the DNA is TGTGCCAGCAGACCTCACACCCAAGAGACCCAGTACTTC.

This clonotype was picked up many times. The chain combines TRBV12-3 or TRBV12-4 with TRBJ1-3; 7 bases map to TRBD1. Trimming took 5 bases from V and 2 from J; bases not matched to a gene: 3. The CDR3 loop spans 14 amino acids. CDR3: CASSDDRAGNTIYF. In DNA, the CDR3 is TGTGCCAGCAGTGACGACAGGGCTGGAAACACCATATATTTT.

This sequence joins TRBV20-1 and TRBJ2-1; unclear D gene. Trimming shortened V by 0 bases and J by 0 bases, and 18 bases separated the two germline ends. Germline lookup yields CDR1 DFQATT and CDR2 SNEGSKA (reference sequence). The CDR3 spans 18 residues. CDR3 nucleotides: TGCAGTGCTAGAGATCGCCGGGCGTCGGGCAGCTCCTACAATGAGCAGTTCTTC. Protein product: CSARDRRASGSSYNEQFF.

This clonotype was counted ten times or more. The V gene is TRBV12-3 or TRBV12-4, the J gene TRBJ1-1; D gene unclear. The CDR3 contains 14 residues. V was cut by 3 bases and J by 2 bases, with 10 bases left in between. This CDR3 is CASSFRSPNTEAFF. CDR3 nucleotide sequence: TGTGCCAGCAGTTTCAGGTCCCCTAACACTGAAGCTTTCTTT.

This clonotype has a count of ten or more. This chain connects TRBV5-1 to TRBJ1-1; D possibly corresponds to TRBD1 (6 bases). Deletions cut 0 bases from V and 6 bases from J, with 18 bases between. This CDR3 comprises 16 residues. CDR1 is SGHRS and CDR2 is YFSETQ in the germline V gene. The CDR3 region is CASSLEFFGGPAEAFF. The CDR3, as DNA: TGCGCCAGCAGCTTGGAGTTTTTCGGGGGCCCAGCTGAAGCTTTCTTT.

Only a few counts were recorded for this clonotype. This rearrangement joins TRBV5-6 to TRBJ2-7; D is uncertain. Germline CDR1 reads SGHDT; CDR2 reads YYEEEE. V dropped 0 bases and J dropped 2 bases, with 12 bases sitting between them. CDR3 length: 15 residues. This CDR3 reads CASSLVEDGTYEQYF. CDR3 nucleotide sequence: TGTGCCAGCAGCTTGGTCGAGGACGGCACCTACGAGCAGTACTTC.

This clonotype showed up many times. The chain links TRBV20-1 to TRBJ1-2; possible D gene TRBD1, 5 bases. Trimming shortened V by 5 bases and J by 4 bases, and 14 bases separated the two germline ends. The CDR3 sequence is 13 residues long. The germline CDR1 and CDR2 sequences are DFQATT and SNEGSKA (reference sequence). The CDR3 sequence is CSAARGWGYGYTF. The CDR3 region has the DNA TGCAGTGCTGCCCGGGGGTGGGGCTATGGCTACACCTTC.

This clonotype was seen at least ten times. The V call is TRBV24-1, the J call TRBJ1-2; 12 nucleotides match TRBD1. The CDR3 loop spans 13 amino acids. Germline lookup yields CDR1 KGHDR and CDR2 SFDVKD. V lost 9 bases, J lost 9 bases, and 7 bases stayed unmatched. CDR3 bases: TGTGCCACCCAATGGGGACAGGGGGCTAGCTACACCTTC. Protein: CATQWGQGASYTF.

As regards this clonotype: A much more abundant neighbour one base away suggests this may be a read error. The rearrangement links TRBV5-1 to TRBJ1-1; tentative D call: TRBD1 (5 bases). Germline V gives CDR1 SGHRS, CDR2 YFSETQ. This CDR3 has 14 residues. The V and J ends lost 3 bases and 4 bases respectively, with 13 bases between them. CDR3 nucleotides: TGCGCCAGCAGCTGTACAGGACGGGGCACTGAAGCTTTCTTT. Protein sequence: CASSCTGRGTEAFF.

V gene TRBV4-2 combines with J gene TRBJ1-1; tentatively, D is TRBD1 (6 bases). CDR3 length equals 16 residues. With 5 bases removed from V and 0 bases from J, the gap between germline ends came to 16 bases. CDR1 is LGHNA and CDR2 is YNFKEQ in the germline V gene. CDR3 coding DNA: TGTGCCAGCAGCGCAAGGCGGACAGTTTTGAACACTGAAGCTTTCTTT. Translated: CASSARRTVLNTEAFF.

J is TRBJ2-5 and V is TRBV19, with 10 nucleotides matching TRBD1. The CDR3 runs 15 residues. Germline loops: CDR1 LNHDA, CDR2 SQIVND (reference sequence). The ends lost 3 bases at V and 5 bases at J; junction bases unmatched: 6. Written as DNA, the CDR3 is TGTGCCAGTAGTATCCCGGGACAGGGGATGGAGACCCAGTACTTC. It yields the protein CASSIPGQGMETQYF.

On this clonotype itself: Since a much larger clone is just one base distant, this may be a read error. The chain carries TRBV6-1 and TRBJ2-7; D gene unclear. Germline lookup yields CDR1 MNHNS and CDR2 SASEGT. The V gene lost 6 bases and the J gene lost 4 bases, with 13 bases spanning the gap. This CDR3 has 13 residues. The CDR3 DNA sequence: TGTGCCAGCAGGGACGTGACTTCTTACGAGCAGTACTTC. Amino acid sequence: CASRDVTSYEQYF.

This clonotype was seen ten or more times. This chain uses TRBV10-2 with TRBJ2-7; D unclear. Germline lookup yields CDR1 WSHSY and CDR2 SAAADI. This CDR3 contains 11 residues. V was shortened by 9 bases and J by 3 bases, with 9 bases between the two germline ends. The DNA for the CDR3 is TGCGCCAGTTCGGCGATCTACGAGCAGTACTTC. Its protein product is CASSAIYEQYF.

V gene TRBV29-1 combines with J gene TRBJ2-7; D remains unclear. CDR1 and CDR2 from the germline V gene are SQVTM and ANQGSEA. V lost 4 bases, J lost 3 bases, and 10 bases lay in between. The CDR3 extends over 12 amino acids. In nucleotides, the CDR3 is TGCAGCGTTGCCAATTCCGACTACGAGCAGTACTTC. This translates into CSVANSDYEQYF.

The chain uses TRBV25-1 and TRBJ1-2, with 7 bases matching TRBD1. Germline CDR1 is MGHDK and CDR2 is SYGVNS. V lost 3 bases to trimming and J lost 5 bases; unmatched junction nucleotides: 9. There are 15 residues in the CDR3. The CDR3 loop is CASSDAGQAAYGYTF. Written as DNA, the CDR3 is TGTGCCAGCAGTGACGCAGGACAGGCCGCGTATGGCTACACCTTC.

Only a few counts were recorded for this clonotype. The chain employs TRBV7-9 and TRBJ2-7; 7 nucleotides agree with TRBD1. The CDR3 extends over 14 amino acids. Per the germline V gene, CDR1 is SEHNR and CDR2 is FQNEAQ (reference sequence). After removal of 5 bases from V and 2 bases from J, the junction contained 6 bases not matched to a gene. The CDR3 nucleotides are TGTGCCAGCAGCCCCCAGGGGGACCCCTACGAGCAGTACTTC. It codes for CASSPQGDPYEQYF.